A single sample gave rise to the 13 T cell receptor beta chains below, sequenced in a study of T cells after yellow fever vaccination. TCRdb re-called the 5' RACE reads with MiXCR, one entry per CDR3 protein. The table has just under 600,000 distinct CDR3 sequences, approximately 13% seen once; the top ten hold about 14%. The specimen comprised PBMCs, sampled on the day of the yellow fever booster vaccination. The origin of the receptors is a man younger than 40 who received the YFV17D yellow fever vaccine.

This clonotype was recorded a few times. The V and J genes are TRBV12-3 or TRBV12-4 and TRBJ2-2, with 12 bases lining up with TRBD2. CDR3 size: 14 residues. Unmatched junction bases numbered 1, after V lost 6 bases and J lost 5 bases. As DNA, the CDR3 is TGTGCCAGCAGGACTAGCGGGGGTACCGGGGAGCTGTTTTTT. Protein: CASRTSGGTGELFF.

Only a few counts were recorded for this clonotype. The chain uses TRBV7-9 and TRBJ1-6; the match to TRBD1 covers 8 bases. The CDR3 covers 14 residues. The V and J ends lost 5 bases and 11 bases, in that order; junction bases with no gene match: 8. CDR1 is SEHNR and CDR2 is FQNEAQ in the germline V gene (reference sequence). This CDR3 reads CASSPGTGHAPLHF. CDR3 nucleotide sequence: TGTGCCAGCAGCCCGGGGACAGGTCACGCACCCCTCCACTTT.

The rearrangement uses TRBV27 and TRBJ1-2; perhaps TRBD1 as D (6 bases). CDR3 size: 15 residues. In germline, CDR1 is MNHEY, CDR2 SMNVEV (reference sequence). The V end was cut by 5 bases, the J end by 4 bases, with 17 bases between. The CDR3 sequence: CASSPYRDYLYGYTF. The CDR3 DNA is TGTGCCAGCAGTCCCTACAGGGATTACCTCTATGGCTACACCTTC.

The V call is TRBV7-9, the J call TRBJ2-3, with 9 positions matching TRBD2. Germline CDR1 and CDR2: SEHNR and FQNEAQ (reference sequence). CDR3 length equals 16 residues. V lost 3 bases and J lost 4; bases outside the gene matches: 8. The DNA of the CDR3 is TGTGCCAGCAGCTTCGGGCGGGAGGGCCGCGCAGATACGCAGTATTTT. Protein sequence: CASSFGREGRADTQYF.

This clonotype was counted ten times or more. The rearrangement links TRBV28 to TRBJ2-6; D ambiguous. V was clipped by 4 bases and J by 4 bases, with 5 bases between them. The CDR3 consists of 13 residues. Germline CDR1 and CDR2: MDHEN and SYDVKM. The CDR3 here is CASSSSGANVLTF. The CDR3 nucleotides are TGTGCCAGCAGTTCCTCCGGGGCCAACGTCCTGACTTTC. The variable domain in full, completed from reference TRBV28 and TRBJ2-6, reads DVKVTQSSRYLVKRTGEKVFLECVQDMDHENMFWYRQDPGLGLRLIYFSYDVKMKEKGDIPEGYSVSREKKERFSLILESASTNQTSMYLCASSSSGANVLTFGAGSRLTVL.

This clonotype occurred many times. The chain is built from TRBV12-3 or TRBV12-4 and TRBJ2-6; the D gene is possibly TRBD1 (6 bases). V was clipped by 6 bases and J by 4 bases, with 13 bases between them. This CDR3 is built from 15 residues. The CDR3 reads CASRPTGSGANVLTF. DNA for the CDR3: TGTGCCAGCAGACCGACAGGTTCCGGGGCCAACGTCCTGACTTTC.

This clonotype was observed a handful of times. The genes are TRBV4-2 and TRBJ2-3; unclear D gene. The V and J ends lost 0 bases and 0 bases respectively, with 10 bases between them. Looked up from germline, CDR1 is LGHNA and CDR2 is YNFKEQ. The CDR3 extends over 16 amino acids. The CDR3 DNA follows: TGTGCCAGCAGCCAAGAAGGAGCGATAAGCACAGATACGCAGTATTTT. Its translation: CASSQEGAISTDTQYF.

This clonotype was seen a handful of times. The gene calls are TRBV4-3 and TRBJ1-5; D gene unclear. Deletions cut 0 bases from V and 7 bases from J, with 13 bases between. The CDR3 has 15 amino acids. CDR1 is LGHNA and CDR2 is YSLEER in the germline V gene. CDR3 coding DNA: TGCGCCAGCAGCCAAGATTTAGTGGGTGGGCAGCCCCAGCATTTT. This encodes CASSQDLVGGQPQHF.

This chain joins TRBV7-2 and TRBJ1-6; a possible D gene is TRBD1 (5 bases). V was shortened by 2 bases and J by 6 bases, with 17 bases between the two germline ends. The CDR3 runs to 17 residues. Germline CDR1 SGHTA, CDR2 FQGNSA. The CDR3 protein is CASSLNSRGVGNSPLHF. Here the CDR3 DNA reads TGTGCCAGCAGCTTAAACTCTCGGGGGGTTGGTAATTCACCCCTCCACTTT.

The CDR3, as DNA: TGCAGCGCCGTGGACAGGAACTATGGCTACACCTTC. It is translated as CSAVDRNYGYTF. J is TRBJ1-2 and V is TRBV29-1; 7 positions agree with TRBD1. Germline V CDR1 and CDR2: SQVTM, ANQGSEA. Trimming cost V 7 bases and J 2 bases; bases outside gene matches: 4. This CDR3 has 12 amino acids.

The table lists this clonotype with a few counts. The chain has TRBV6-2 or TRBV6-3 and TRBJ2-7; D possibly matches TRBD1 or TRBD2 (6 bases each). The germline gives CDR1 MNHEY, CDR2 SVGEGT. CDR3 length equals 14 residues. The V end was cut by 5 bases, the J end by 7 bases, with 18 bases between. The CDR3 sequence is CASSRGLLQGEQYF. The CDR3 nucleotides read TGTGCCAGCAGTCGGGGACTTCTCCAGGGGGAGCAGTACTTC.

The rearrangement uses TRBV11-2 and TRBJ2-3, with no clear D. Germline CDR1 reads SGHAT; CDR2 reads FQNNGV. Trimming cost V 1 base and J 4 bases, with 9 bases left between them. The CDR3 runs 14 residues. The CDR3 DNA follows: TGTGCCAGCAGCTTAGGGCTGTACGCAGATACGCAGTATTTT. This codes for CASSLGLYADTQYF. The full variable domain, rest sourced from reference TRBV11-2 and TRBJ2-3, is EAGVAQSPRYKIIEKRQSVAFWCNPISGHATLYWYQQILGQGPKLLIQFQNNGVVDDSQLPKDRFSAERLKGVDSTLKIQPAKLEDSAVYLCASSLGLYADTQYFGPGTRLTVL.

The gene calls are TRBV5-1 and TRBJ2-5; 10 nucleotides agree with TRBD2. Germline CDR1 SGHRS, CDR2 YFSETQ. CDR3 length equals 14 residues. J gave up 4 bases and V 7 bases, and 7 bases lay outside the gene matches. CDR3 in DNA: TGCGCCAGCTCCCGAGCGGGAGGGGGAGAGACCCAGTACTTC. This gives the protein CASSRAGGGETQYF.